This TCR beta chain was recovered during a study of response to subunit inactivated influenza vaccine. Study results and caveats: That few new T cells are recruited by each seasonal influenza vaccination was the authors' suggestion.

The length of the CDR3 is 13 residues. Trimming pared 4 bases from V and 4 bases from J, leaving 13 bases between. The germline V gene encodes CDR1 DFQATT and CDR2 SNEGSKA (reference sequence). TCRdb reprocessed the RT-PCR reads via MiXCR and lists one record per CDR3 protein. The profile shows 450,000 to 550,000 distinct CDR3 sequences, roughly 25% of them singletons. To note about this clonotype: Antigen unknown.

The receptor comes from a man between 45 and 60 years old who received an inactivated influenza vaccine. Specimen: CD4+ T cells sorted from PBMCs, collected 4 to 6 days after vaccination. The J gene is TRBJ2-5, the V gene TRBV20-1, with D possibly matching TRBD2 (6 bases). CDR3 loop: CSATLASTETQYF. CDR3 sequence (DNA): TGCAGTGCTACCCTAGCGTCTACAGAGACCCAGTACTTC.